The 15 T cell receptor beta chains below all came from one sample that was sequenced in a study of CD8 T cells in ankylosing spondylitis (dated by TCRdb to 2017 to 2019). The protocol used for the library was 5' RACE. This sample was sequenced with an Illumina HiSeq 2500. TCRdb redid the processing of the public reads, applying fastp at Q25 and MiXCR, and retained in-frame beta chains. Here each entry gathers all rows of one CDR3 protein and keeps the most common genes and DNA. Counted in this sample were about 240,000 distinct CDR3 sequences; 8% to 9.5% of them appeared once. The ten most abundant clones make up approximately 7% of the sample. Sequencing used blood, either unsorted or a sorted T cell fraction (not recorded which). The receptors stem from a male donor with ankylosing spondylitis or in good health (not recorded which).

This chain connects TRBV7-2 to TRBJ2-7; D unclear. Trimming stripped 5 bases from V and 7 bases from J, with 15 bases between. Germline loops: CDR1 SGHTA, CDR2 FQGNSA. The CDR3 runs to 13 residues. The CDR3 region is CASSLPAAGEQYF. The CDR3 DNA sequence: TGTGCCAGCAGCCTCCCGGCCGCTGGGGAGCAGTACTTC.

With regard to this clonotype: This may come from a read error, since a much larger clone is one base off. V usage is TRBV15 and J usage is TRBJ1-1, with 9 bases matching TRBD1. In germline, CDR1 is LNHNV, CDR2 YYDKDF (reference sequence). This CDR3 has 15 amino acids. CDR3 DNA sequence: TGTGCCTCCAGCAGAGAACAGGGGGCCAGCACTGAAGCTTTCTTT. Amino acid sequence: CASSREQGASTEAFF. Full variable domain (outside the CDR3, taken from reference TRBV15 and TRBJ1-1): DAMVIQNPRYQVTQFGKPVTLSCSQTLNHNVMYWYQQKSSQAPKLLFHYYDKDFNNEADTPDNFQSRRPNTSFCFLDIRSPGLGDTAMYLCASSREQGASTEAFFGQGTRLTVV.

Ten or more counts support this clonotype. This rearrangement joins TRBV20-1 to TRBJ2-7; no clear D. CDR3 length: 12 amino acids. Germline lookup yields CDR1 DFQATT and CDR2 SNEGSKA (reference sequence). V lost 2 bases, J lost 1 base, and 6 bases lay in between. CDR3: CSARSHSYEQYF. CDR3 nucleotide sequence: TGCAGTGCTAGAAGCCATTCCTACGAGCAGTACTTC.

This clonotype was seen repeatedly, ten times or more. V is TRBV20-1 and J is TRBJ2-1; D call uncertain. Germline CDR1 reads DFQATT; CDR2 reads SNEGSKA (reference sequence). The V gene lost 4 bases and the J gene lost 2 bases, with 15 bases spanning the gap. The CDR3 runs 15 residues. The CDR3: CSATASPWTYNEQFF. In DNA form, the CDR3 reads TGCAGTGCTACTGCAAGCCCGTGGACCTACAATGAGCAGTTCTTC.

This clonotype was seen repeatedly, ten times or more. CDR3: CSALDTLNSYEQYF. In nucleotides, the CDR3 is TGCAGCGCTCTGGACACATTAAATTCCTACGAGCAGTACTTC. The chain uses TRBV29-1 and TRBJ2-7; weak D call: TRBD1 (5 bases). The germline V and J ends were trimmed by 7 bases and 1 base, with 17 bases remaining between them. This CDR3 is 14 amino acids long. Germline V gene sequence: CDR1 SQVTM, CDR2 ANQGSEA.

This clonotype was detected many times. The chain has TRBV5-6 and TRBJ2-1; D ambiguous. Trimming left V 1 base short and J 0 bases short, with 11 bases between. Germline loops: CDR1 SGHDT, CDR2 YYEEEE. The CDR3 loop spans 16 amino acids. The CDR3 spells CASSLRLRSSYNEQFF. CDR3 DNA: TGTGCCAGCAGCTTGCGGTTACGCAGCTCCTACAATGAGCAGTTCTTC.

CDR3: CASSLRESDGYTF. Here the CDR3 DNA reads TGTGCCAGCAGTTTACGGGAGAGCGATGGCTACACCTTC. The chain is built from TRBV12-3 or TRBV12-4 and TRBJ1-2, with D hard to call. This CDR3 has 13 residues. Deletions cut 2 bases from V and 6 bases from J, with 10 bases between.

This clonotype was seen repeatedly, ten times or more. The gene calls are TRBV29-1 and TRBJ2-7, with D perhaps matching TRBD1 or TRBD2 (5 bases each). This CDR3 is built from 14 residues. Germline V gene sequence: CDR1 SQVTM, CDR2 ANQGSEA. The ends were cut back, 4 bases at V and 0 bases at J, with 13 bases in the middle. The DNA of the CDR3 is TGCAGCGTTGTTGGGGGATTGAGCTCCTACGAGCAGTACTTC. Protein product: CSVVGGLSSYEQYF.

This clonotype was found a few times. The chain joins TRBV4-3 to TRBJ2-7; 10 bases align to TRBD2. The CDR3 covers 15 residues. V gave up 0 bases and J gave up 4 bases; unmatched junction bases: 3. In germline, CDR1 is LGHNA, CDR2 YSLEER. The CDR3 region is CASSQDSSGRYEQYF. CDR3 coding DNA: TGCGCCAGCAGCCAAGACAGTAGCGGGAGGTACGAGCAGTACTTC.

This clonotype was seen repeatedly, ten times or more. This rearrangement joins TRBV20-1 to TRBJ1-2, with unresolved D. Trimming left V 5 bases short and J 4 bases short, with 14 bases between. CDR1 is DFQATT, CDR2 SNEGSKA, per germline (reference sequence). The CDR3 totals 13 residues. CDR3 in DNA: TGCAGTGCTGAATCTCCCCAGGCCTATGGCTACACCTTC. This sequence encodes CSAESPQAYGYTF.

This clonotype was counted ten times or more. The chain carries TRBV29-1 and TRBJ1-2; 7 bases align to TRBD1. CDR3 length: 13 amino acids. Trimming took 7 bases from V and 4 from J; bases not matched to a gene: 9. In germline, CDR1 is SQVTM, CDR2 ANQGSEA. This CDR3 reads CSARGDSFYGYTF. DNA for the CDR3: TGCAGCGCCCGGGGGGACAGCTTCTATGGCTACACCTTC. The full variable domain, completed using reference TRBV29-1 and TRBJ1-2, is SAVISQKPSRDICQRGTSLTIQCQVDSQVTMMFWYRQQPGQSLTLIATANQGSEATYESGFVIDKFPISRPNLTFSTLTVSNMSPEDSSIYLCSARGDSFYGYTFGSGTRLTVV.

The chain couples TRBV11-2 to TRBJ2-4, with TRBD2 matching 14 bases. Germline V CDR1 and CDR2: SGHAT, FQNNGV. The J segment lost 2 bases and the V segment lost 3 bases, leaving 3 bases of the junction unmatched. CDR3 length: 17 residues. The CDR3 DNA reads TGTGCCAGCAGCTTCAGACTAGCGGGGGGGCCCAAAAACATTCAGTACTTC. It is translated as CASSFRLAGGPKNIQYF. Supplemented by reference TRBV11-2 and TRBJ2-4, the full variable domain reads EAGVAQSPRYKIIEKRQSVAFWCNPISGHATLYWYQQILGQGPKLLIQFQNNGVVDDSQLPKDRFSAERLKGVDSTLKIQPAKLEDSAVYLCASSFRLAGGPKNIQYFGAGTRLSVL.

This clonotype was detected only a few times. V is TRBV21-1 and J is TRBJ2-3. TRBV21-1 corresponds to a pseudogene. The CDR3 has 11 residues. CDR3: CASRPTDTQYF. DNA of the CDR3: TGTGCCAGCCGCCCCACAGATACGCAGTATTTT.

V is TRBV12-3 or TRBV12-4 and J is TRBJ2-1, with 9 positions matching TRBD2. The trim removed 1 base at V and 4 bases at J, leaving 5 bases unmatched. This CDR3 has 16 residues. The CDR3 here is CASSLVAGETYNEQFF. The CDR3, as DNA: TGTGCCAGCAGTTTAGTAGCGGGAGAAACATACAATGAGCAGTTCTTC.

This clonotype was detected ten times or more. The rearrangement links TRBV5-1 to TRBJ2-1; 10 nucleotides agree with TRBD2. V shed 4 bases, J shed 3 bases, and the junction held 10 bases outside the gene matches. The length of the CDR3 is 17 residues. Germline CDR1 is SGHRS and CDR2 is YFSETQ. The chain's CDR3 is CASSPLDSGGFYNEQFF. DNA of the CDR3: TGCGCCAGCAGCCCCCTTGATAGCGGGGGGTTCTACAATGAGCAGTTCTTC.